This T cell receptor beta chain comes out of a study of vaccination and CD4 T cells after COVID-19. Looking at the study overall: Six male and four female convalescents took part, two of them Hispanic. Stimulation of cells relied on overlapping spike peptides derived from SARS-CoV-2, HCoV-NL63, HCoV-OC43 and HCoV-229E.

Described treatment: roughly 10-day PBMC culture with coronavirus spike peptide pools or control peptides (ViraFEST assay). Unexposed donor CD4+ T cells predated the COVID-19 pandemic, collected 2011-2018. Notes on the study in general: Median numbers of SARS-CoV-2-reactive clonotypes increased from approximately 23 to 38 (not a significant change).

In the case of this clonotype: The antigen remains undetermined.

Germline lookup yields CDR1 KGHSH and CDR2 LQKENI. The V and J ends lost 4 bases and 9 bases, in that order; junction bases with no gene match: 11. This CDR3 is built from 16 residues. Scientists ran DNA taken from cultured CD4+ T cells through the Oncomine TCR Beta short-read assay for sequencing. TCRdb called the PCR reads again in MiXCR, with one record for every CDR3 protein. The sample holds about 8,600 distinct CDR3 sequences; around 48% are singletons and the top ten take about a sixth. The V call is TRBV18, the J call TRBJ2-3, with 12 bases lining up with TRBD2. This TCR came from a human donor in good health. The specimen sequenced was CD4+ T cells from blood, cultured in vitro. The CDR3 is CASSLTSGGPETTQYF. The CDR3, as DNA: TGTGCCAGCTCACTCACTAGCGGGGGGCCGGAGACGACGCAGTATTTT.